These T cell receptor beta chains were read from a single sample in a study of neurological immune-mediated disorders. TCRdb re-analysed the 5' RACE reads in MiXCR, keeping a single row per CDR3 protein. In the table there are about 74,000 distinct CDR3 sequences, 5.2% of which are singletons. Sequencing was carried out using PBMCs. The origin of the receptors is a man aged 18 to 35 with multiple sclerosis. CDR3s include the opening cysteine and the closing phenylalanine or tryptophan. The D gene is left open where the match is weak. Expanded clones get a size class; other rows say once, few or many, or leave the size out.

TRBJ2-7	TRBD1	TRBV20-1	many	CSARVRDSHIKQYF	TGCAGTGCTAGAGTCCGGGACAGCCATATCAAGCAGTACTTC
TRBJ2-1	.	TRBV9	many	CASSVVGHNEQFF	TGTGCCAGCAGCGTAGTTGGACACAATGAGCAGTTCTTC
TRBJ1-1	TRBD1	TRBV20-1	many	CSAWTGANTEAFF	TGCAGTGCTTGGACAGGGGCAAACACTGAAGCTTTCTTT
TRBJ1-1	.	TRBV6-1	many	CASTPGRRTEAFF	TGTGCCAGCACTCCAGGGCGGCGCACTGAAGCTTTCTTT
TRBJ1-1	.	TRBV20-1	many	CSARDPSLQVTEAFF	TGCAGTGCTAGAGACCCCAGTCTGCAGGTCACTGAAGCTTTCTTT
TRBJ1-6	.	TRBV20-1	many	CSARGGGSPLHF	TGCAGTGCTAGAGGGGGGGGTTCACCCCTCCACTTT
TRBJ2-3	.	TRBV7-2	many	CASSPLDGRGHTQYF	TGTGCCAGCAGCCCCCTCGACGGACGAGGGCATACGCAGTATTTT
TRBJ1-1	.	TRBV7-8	many	CASSGPSGRTEAFF	TGTGCCAGCAGCGGCCCTAGTGGTCGGACTGAAGCTTTCTTT
TRBJ2-3	.	TRBV12-3/TRBV12-4	many	CASSLGLGQGTDTQYF	TGTGCCAGCAGTTTAGGTCTGGGGCAGGGGACAGATACGCAGTATTTT
TRBJ1-4	TRBD1	TRBV5-7	many	CASSVDRGPNEKLFF	TGTGCCAGCAGCGTCGACAGGGGTCCTAATGAAAAACTGTTTTTT
TRBJ1-2	.	TRBV10-3	medium-sized	CAISEAQLPTRAGYTF	TGTGCCATCAGTGAGGCCCAGCTACCAACGCGGGCTGGCTACACCTTC
TRBJ2-2	.	TRBV18	.	CASSPPAGSFAGELFF	TGTGCCAGCTCACCACCTGCGGGGTCATTCGCCGGGGAGCTGTTTTTT
TRBJ1-2	.	TRBV29-1	.	CSVPGMMETF	TGCAGCGTTCCCGGTATGATGGAAACCTTC
TRBJ2-7	.	TRBV28	many	CASSLLSSALSYEQYF	TGTGCCAGCAGTTTACTCTCTAGCGCCCTCTCCTACGAGCAGTACTTC
TRBJ2-7	.	TRBV6-5	many	CASTKRGGNPFEQYF	TGTGCCAGCACCAAAAGGGGGGGAAATCCCTTCGAGCAGTACTTC
TRBJ2-5	.	TRBV9	many	CASSVRPGVRMETQYF	TGTGCCAGCAGCGTAAGACCGGGAGTTAGGATGGAGACCCAGTACTTC
TRBJ2-7	.	TRBV29-1	many	CSVTRGNYEQYF	TGCAGCGTCACTCGGGGGAACTACGAGCAGTACTTC
TRBJ1-1	TRBD1	TRBV29-1	many	CSVWDRRLNTEAFF	TGCAGCGTATGGGACAGGAGATTGAACACTGAAGCTTTCTTT
TRBJ1-2	.	TRBV5-1	.	CASRPISGGYTF	TGCGCCAGCAGACCCATCAGCGGTGGCTACACCTTC
TRBJ2-3	.	TRBV5-1	many	CASSSAGFTDTQYF	TGCGCCAGCAGCTCGGCGGGGTTCACAGATACGCAGTATTTT